This TCR beta chain originates from a study of OX40 agonist ivuxolimab in advanced cancers. The study's findings and limits: In general, CD8+ T cells held more expanded clones than CD4+ did, on average. Clonal expansion by week 6 occurred in CD4+ and CD8+ blood T cells (at 0.1 to 3.0 mg/kg).

In regard to this clone: Its antigen is currently unknown.

CDR3 length: 14 amino acids. V gave up 11 bases and J gave up 0 bases; unmatched junction bases: 8. From germline, CDR1 is MDHEN and CDR2 SYDVKM. TCRdb's table, derived via immunoSEQ multiplex PCR, lists solely in-frame clones and lacks some. The data hold 60,000 to 95,000 clones, with roughly nine tenths observed a single time. The source is an adult with an advanced solid tumor such as melanoma, head and neck, liver or kidney cancer. This sample comprised CD4+ or CD8+ T cells sorted from blood, obtained in a trial of the OX40 agonist ivuxolimab. The chain couples TRBV28 to TRBJ2-5; 8 bases align to TRBD2. CDR3 sequence reads: CAVAAGAHQETQYF. As DNA, the CDR3 is TGTGCCGTCGCAGCGGGGGCCCACCAAGAGACCCAGTACTTC. Variable domain in full (rest from reference TRBV28 and TRBJ2-5): DVKVTQSSRYLVKRTGEKVFLECVQDMDHENMFWYRQDPGLGLRLIYFSYDVKMKEKGDIPEGYSVSREKKERFSLILESASTNQTSMYLCAVAAGAHQETQYFGPGTRLLVL.